This T cell receptor beta chain was recorded in a study of OX40 agonist ivuxolimab in advanced cancers. Across the study: Patients were dosed with the agonistic anti-OX40 (CD134) antibody ivuxolimab.

This clone was found a few times. Produced via immunoSEQ multiplex PCR; TCRdb's table is partial and in-frame only. The table includes tens of thousands of clones, around 80% detected once. The V and J ends lost 2 bases and 2 bases respectively, with 10 bases between them. The germline CDR1 and CDR2 sequences are MNHEY and SVGAGI. There are 15 residues in the CDR3. Autoimmune disease history or systemic immunosuppression excluded patients. Blood got drawn at baseline, again on cycle 4 day 1, and then on cycle 7 day 1. The receptor was derived from an adult with an advanced solid tumor such as melanoma, head and neck, liver or kidney cancer. The V and J genes are TRBV6-5 and TRBJ1-5, with D unclear. The starting material was CD4+ or CD8+ T cells sorted from blood, obtained in a trial of the OX40 agonist ivuxolimab. DNA for the CDR3: TGTGCCAGCAGTTACCGTGGTGAGGGCAATCAGCCCCAGCATTTT. Translated, it gives CASSYRGEGNQPQHF.